These 25 T cell receptor beta chains originate from one sample sequenced in a study of blood T cell repertoires in COVID-19. Libraries were prepared by immunoSEQ multiplex PCR; TCRdb keeps only in-frame clonotypes and omits some of them. The repertoire holds approximately 300,000 clones, with just over 85% as singletons. The sequenced sample consisted of PBMCs or T cells enriched from blood (not recorded which). These receptors were obtained from a woman aged 18-29 years who had recovered from COVID-19.

The rearrangement links TRBV5-8 to TRBJ2-7; a weak D match, TRBD2 (5 bases). This CDR3 region has 13 residues. Germline loops: CDR1 SGHTS, CDR2 YDEGEE. With 5 bases removed from V and 5 bases from J, the gap between germline ends came to 14 bases. The CDR3: CASRSRRENEQYF. CDR3 bases: TGTGCCAGCAGGAGTCGAAGGGAGAACGAGCAGTACTTC.

This rearrangement joins TRBV20-1 to TRBJ2-7, with TRBD2 identical over 9 bases. Looked up from germline, CDR1 is DFQATT and CDR2 is SNEGSKA (reference sequence). The CDR3 is 13 residues long. Germline trimming cut 3 bases from V and 5 bases from J; bases unmatched to any gene: 5. The CDR3 nucleotides read TGCAGTGCTAGTAGCGGGGGCTGGCACGAGCAGTACTTC. As protein: CSASSGGWHEQYF.

In this sample, this clone turned up once. The chain joins TRBV29-1 to TRBJ1-1, with TRBD1 as a possible D gene (6 bases). The CDR3 loop spans 12 amino acids. Germline CDR1 SQVTM, CDR2 ANQGSEA. V dropped 4 bases and J dropped 5 bases, with 11 bases sitting between them. DNA of the CDR3: TGCAGCGTTGCGGGGGGGCGAACTGAAGCTTTCTTT. Protein product: CSVAGGRTEAFF.

In its sample, this clone was seen once. The chain is built from TRBV5-1 and TRBJ1-2; perhaps TRBD1 as D (5 bases). Germline CDR1 is SGHRS and CDR2 is YFSETQ. The CDR3 is 15 residues long. Between the trimmed V and J ends, which lost 0 bases and 4 bases, there was a span of 13 bases. In nucleotides, the CDR3 is TGCGCCAGCAGCTTGGCGGGGGAGACACGCTATGGCTACACCTTC. Translated: CASSLAGETRYGYTF.

Remarks on this clone: Other nucleotide sequences in the sample specify the same CDR3. J is TRBJ2-3 and V is TRBV5-1; 8 nucleotides agree with TRBD2. The trim removed 4 bases at V and 1 base at J, leaving 2 bases unmatched. Germline V gives CDR1 SGHRS, CDR2 YFSETQ. CDR3 size: 14 residues. The CDR3: CASSLTSGTDTQYF. The CDR3 bases are TGCGCCAGCAGCCTGACTAGCGGCACAGATACGCAGTATTTT.

This chain uses TRBV4-1 with TRBJ1-1; TRBD1 matches at 7 bases. The V gene end was trimmed by 3 bases and the J gene end by 0 bases; junction bases not matched to a gene: 7. The CDR3 consists of 16 residues. CDR1 is MGHRA and CDR2 is YSYEKL in the germline V gene. CDR3 loop: CASSHDRVPLNTEAFF. The CDR3 bases are TGCGCCAGCAGCCATGACAGGGTGCCTCTGAACACTGAAGCTTTCTTT.

V and J are TRBV14 and TRBJ1-1; tentatively, D is TRBD1 (6 bases). Germline V gene data show CDR1 as SGHDN and CDR2 as FVKESK. Trimming cost V 5 bases and J 1 base, with 11 bases left between them. CDR3 length: 14 amino acids. The CDR3 DNA reads TGTGCCAGCAGCGGGGACACCCGGAACACTGAAGCTTTCTTT. As protein: CASSGDTRNTEAFF.

This clone was observed a handful of times. This chain uses TRBV10-1 with TRBJ2-2; 8 bases line up with TRBD1. With 5 bases clipped from V and 5 bases from J, the junction kept 4 bases outside the gene matches. This CDR3 comprises 14 residues. Germline values: CDR1 WNHNN, CDR2 SYGVQD (reference sequence). The CDR3 sequence: CASSTGGGTGELFF. For the CDR3, the DNA is TGCGCCAGCAGTACAGGGGGAGGAACCGGGGAGCTGTTTTTT.

The chain employs TRBV5-1 and TRBJ1-2, with 7 positions matching TRBD1. J lost 3 bases, V lost 1 base, and 6 bases had no gene match. The CDR3 has 15 residues. The germline CDR1 and CDR2 sequences are SGHRS and YFSETQ. The CDR3 region is CASSLQGEEDYGYTF. The CDR3 nucleotides read TGCGCCAGCAGCTTGCAGGGGGAGGAGGACTATGGCTACACCTTC.

The V call is TRBV10-3, the J call TRBJ2-1, with D possibly TRBD2 on 5 matching bases. The CDR3 has 15 amino acids. Trimming cost V 2 bases and J 0 bases, with 8 bases left between them. Germline assignment: CDR1 ENHRY and CDR2 SYGVKD. The CDR3 spells CAISELEGSYNEQFF. DNA for the CDR3: TGTGCCATCAGTGAGCTAGAGGGCTCCTACAATGAGCAGTTCTTC.

The V and J genes are TRBV2 and TRBJ1-6; D is possibly TRBD1 (6 bases). This CDR3 region has 14 residues. Trimming stripped 2 bases from V and 8 bases from J, with 10 bases between. The V gene's germline CDR1 is SNHLY and CDR2 FYNNEI. The CDR3 DNA reads as TGTGCCAGCAGTGAATTAACAGGGTATTCACCCCTCCACTTT. It specifies CASSELTGYSPLHF.

As DNA, the CDR3 is TGTGCCAGCACCGGGACAGTCACGTATAATTCACCCCTCCACTTT. Protein: CASTGTVTYNSPLHF. This chain joins TRBV2 and TRBJ1-6; 7 bases map to TRBD1. The V gene end was trimmed by 7 bases and the J gene end by 4 bases; junction bases not matched to a gene: 7. CDR1 is SNHLY and CDR2 is FYNNEI in the germline V gene. CDR3 length equals 15 residues.

The chain is built from TRBV3-1 (or the pseudogene TRBV3-2) and TRBJ2-1; TRBD2 agrees at 9 bases. The trim removed 4 bases at V and 0 bases at J, leaving 10 bases unmatched. CDR3 length: 18 residues. Germline V gene data show CDR1 as LGHDT and CDR2 as YNNKEL (reference sequence). CDR3 in amino acids: CASSPRDRLAVSYNEQFF. CDR3 DNA: TGTGCCAGCAGCCCGAGGGATCGACTAGCGGTCTCCTACAATGAGCAGTTCTTC.

This clone was seen only once. The V and J genes are TRBV12-3 or TRBV12-4 and TRBJ1-2; 8 bases are a match to TRBD1. The CDR3 spans 13 residues. V trimming: 6 bases; J trimming: 7 bases; junction bases outside the gene matches: 7. CDR3 sequence: CASSRGQGGGYTF. In DNA form, the CDR3 reads TGTGCCAGCAGCCGCGGACAGGGTGGTGGCTACACCTTC.

The chain couples TRBV4-2 to TRBJ2-5; the D gene is possibly TRBD1 (6 bases). The CDR3 runs 15 residues. The germline gives CDR1 LGHNA, CDR2 YNFKEQ. Trimming shortened V by 0 bases and J by 0 bases, and 8 bases separated the two germline ends. The CDR3: CASSQDPGDQETQYF. The CDR3 bases are TGTGCCAGCAGCCAAGATCCAGGGGACCAAGAGACCCAGTACTTC.

The chain combines TRBV19 with TRBJ1-1, with a weak D call TRBD1 (5 bases). The CDR3 length is 15 residues. Germline values: CDR1 LNHDA, CDR2 SQIVND (reference sequence). V lost 6 bases to trimming and J lost 0 bases, with 14 bases between them. CDR3 sequence reads: CASRLPGGMNTEAFF. In DNA form, the CDR3 reads TGTGCCAGTAGGTTGCCGGGGGGGATGAACACTGAAGCTTTCTTT.

The chain uses TRBV7-9 and TRBJ1-5, with 8 bases identical to TRBD1. V shed 1 base, J shed 4 bases, and the junction held 3 bases outside the gene matches. This CDR3 is built from 15 residues. The germline CDR1 and CDR2 sequences are SEHNR and FQNEAQ (reference sequence). The CDR3 bases are TGTGCCAGCAGCTTAGACAGGGGGGGAAATCAGCCCCAGCATTTT. The encoded protein is CASSLDRGGNQPQHF.

This clone was seen more than once but under ten times. The V call is TRBV28, the J call TRBJ1-2; a possible D gene is TRBD1 (6 bases). The V gene lost 5 bases and the J gene lost 5 bases, with 21 bases spanning the gap. The CDR3 is made up of 16 amino acids. CDR1 is MDHEN, CDR2 SYDVKM, per germline. CDR3 residues: CASSQGGQPVWYGYTF. CDR3 in DNA: TGTGCCAGCAGTCAAGGGGGACAACCGGTATGGTATGGCTACACCTTC.

The genes are TRBV7-8 and TRBJ1-2; D call uncertain. The CDR3 loop spans 15 amino acids. Trimming removed 1 base at V and 1 base at J, with 10 bases between. Germline CDR1 reads SGHVS; CDR2 reads FQNEAQ. DNA of the CDR3: TGTGCCAGCAGCTTAGGGCCGAACAGTAACTATGGCTACACCTTC. Residues: CASSLGPNSNYGYTF.

The gene calls are TRBV19 and TRBJ2-1; TRBD2 matches at 8 bases. The CDR3 is 14 amino acids. The V and J ends lost 10 bases and 0 bases, in that order; junction bases with no gene match: 5. Germline V gives CDR1 LNHDA, CDR2 SQIVND (reference sequence). The CDR3 spells CATSGWSSYNEQFF. The CDR3 DNA sequence: TGTGCCACTAGCGGGTGGAGCTCCTACAATGAGCAGTTCTTC. The variable domain in full, with the rest retrieved from reference TRBV19 and TRBJ2-1, is DGGITQSPKYLFRKEGQNVTLSCEQNLNHDAMYWYRQDPGQGLRLIYYSQIVNDFQKGDIAEGYSVSREKKESFPLTVTSAQKNPTAFYLCATSGWSSYNEQFFGPGTRLTVL.

This clone was found a few times. The J gene is TRBJ2-2, the V gene TRBV5-1; D is ambiguous. The germline CDR1 and CDR2 sequences are SGHRS and YFSETQ. Trimming left V 0 bases short and J 1 base short, with 4 bases between. This CDR3 region has 14 residues. CDR3 in amino acids: CASSLGGNTGELFF. For the CDR3, the DNA is TGCGCCAGCAGCTTGGGCGGGAACACCGGGGAGCTGTTTTTT.

J is TRBJ1-2 and V is TRBV28, with 7 bases matching TRBD1. CDR1 is MDHEN, CDR2 SYDVKM, per germline. This CDR3 has 16 amino acids. The J segment lost 7 bases and the V segment lost 5 bases, leaving 16 bases of the junction unmatched. The CDR3: CASSQPGQTLRGGYTF. CDR3 nucleotides: TGTGCCAGCAGTCAGCCGGGACAGACCCTTCGGGGTGGCTACACCTTC.

V gene TRBV13 combines with J gene TRBJ2-5; 8 bases line up with TRBD1. The ends lost 6 bases at V and 5 bases at J; junction bases unmatched: 5. Germline-derived CDR1 and CDR2 are PRHDT and FYEKMQ (reference sequence). This CDR3 spans 13 amino acids. The DNA of the CDR3 is TGTGCCAGCAGTTATGACAGGGGCGAGACCCAGTACTTC. Its translation: CASSYDRGETQYF.

This clone was seen a few times. The rearrangement links TRBV19 to TRBJ1-5, with 12 bases fitting TRBD1. Germline CDR1 is LNHDA and CDR2 is SQIVND (reference sequence). This CDR3 has 21 residues. Germline trimming cut 1 base from V and 0 bases from J; bases unmatched to any gene: 13. The chain's CDR3 is CASSIVRLGQGANYSNQPQHF. CDR3 nucleotides: TGTGCCAGTAGTATAGTTAGGTTGGGACAGGGGGCGAATTATAGCAATCAGCCCCAGCATTTT.

This clone has only one observation. The rearrangement joins TRBV7-3 to TRBJ1-6, with a tentative D call TRBD1 (5 bases). The CDR3 consists of 14 residues. Germline loops: CDR1 SGHTA, CDR2 FQGTGA. The V end lost 0 bases, the J end lost 5 bases, and 5 bases lay between the germline ends. CDR3 residues: CASSLTRDNSPLHF. The CDR3 nucleotides read TGTGCCAGCAGCTTAACCAGGGATAATTCACCCCTCCACTTT.